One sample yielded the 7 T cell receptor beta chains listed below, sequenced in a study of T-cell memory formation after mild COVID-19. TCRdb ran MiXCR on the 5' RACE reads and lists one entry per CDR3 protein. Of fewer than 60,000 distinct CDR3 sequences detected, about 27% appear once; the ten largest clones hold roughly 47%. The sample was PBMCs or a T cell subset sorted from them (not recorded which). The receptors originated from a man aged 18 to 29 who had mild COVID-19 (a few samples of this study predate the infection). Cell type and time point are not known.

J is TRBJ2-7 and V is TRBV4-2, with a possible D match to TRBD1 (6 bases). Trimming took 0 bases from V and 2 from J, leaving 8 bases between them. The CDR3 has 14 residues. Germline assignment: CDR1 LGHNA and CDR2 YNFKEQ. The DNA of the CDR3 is TGTGCCAGCAGCCAAGACCCAGGGGCCTACGAGCAGTACTTC. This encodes CASSQDPGAYEQYF.

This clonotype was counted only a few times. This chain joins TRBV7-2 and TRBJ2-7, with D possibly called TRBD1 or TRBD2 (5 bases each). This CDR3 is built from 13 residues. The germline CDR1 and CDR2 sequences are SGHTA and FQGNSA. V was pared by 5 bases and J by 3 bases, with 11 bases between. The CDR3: CASSTGTIYEQYF. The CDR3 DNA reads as TGTGCCAGCAGCACCGGGACCATCTACGAGCAGTACTTC.

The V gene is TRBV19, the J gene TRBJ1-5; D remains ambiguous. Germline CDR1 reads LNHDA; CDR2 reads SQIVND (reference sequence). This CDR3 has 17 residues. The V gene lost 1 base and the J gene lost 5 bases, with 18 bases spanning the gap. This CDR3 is CASSIAEVHGGDQPQHF. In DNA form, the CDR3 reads TGTGCCAGTAGTATAGCTGAGGTCCACGGTGGCGATCAGCCCCAGCATTTT.

This CDR3 is CASSLDGEPYNEQFF. The CDR3 nucleotides are TGTGCCAGCAGCTTAGACGGGGAACCCTACAATGAGCAGTTCTTC. The chain is built from TRBV7-2 and TRBJ2-1; tentatively, D is TRBD2 (5 bases). Germline V gene sequence: CDR1 SGHTA, CDR2 FQGNSA. Trimming removed 1 base at V and 2 bases at J, with 9 bases between. The CDR3 loop spans 15 amino acids.

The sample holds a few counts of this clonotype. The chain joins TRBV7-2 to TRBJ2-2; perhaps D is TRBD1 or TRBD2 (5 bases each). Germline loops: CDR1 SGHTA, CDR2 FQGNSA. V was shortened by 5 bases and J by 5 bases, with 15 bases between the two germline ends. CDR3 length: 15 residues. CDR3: CASSPGGGSTGELFF. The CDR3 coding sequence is TGTGCCAGCAGCCCCGGTGGGGGTTCGACCGGGGAGCTGTTTTTT.

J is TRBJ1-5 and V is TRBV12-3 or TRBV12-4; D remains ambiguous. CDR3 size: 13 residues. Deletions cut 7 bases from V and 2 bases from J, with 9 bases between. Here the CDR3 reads CASTGQGNQPQHF. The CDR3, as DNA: TGTGCCAGCACCGGGCAAGGCAATCAGCCCCAGCATTTT.

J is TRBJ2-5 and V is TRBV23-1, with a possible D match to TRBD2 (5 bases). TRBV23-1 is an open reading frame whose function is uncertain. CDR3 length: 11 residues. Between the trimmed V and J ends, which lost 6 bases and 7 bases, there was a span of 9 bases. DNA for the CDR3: TGCGCCAGCAGGCAGGCGGGGACCCAGTACTTC. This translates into CASRQAGTQYF.